This TCR beta chain appears in the sequencing data of a study of CXCR3-negative and CXCR3-positive naive CD8 T cells. About the study: Summed over all libraries, TRB reads came to around 140 million, with about 1.5 +/- 0.3 million per library. General study findings and limits: For naive cells, CXCR3-negative and CXCR3-positive subsets had similar TRBV-TRBJ usage; for memory cells, usage differed. Both naive subsets carried similar amounts of surface CD5, so TCR strength was inferred from TRB CDR3 properties. Higher TRB CDR3 hydrophobicity marked CXCR3-positive naive cells relative to CXCR3-negative naive cells.

By frequency, this clonotype is medium-sized. Its antigen is unknown. The TRB libraries of cDNA were built by UMI-labeled 5' RACE. From the 5' RACE reads, TCRdb lists one entry per CDR3 protein and no DNA. The sample data list 6,500 to 7,000 distinct CDR3 sequences. The sorter processed each CD8+ T cell subset in triplicate at 300,000 cells apiece. The CDR3 covers 12 residues. Germline V gives CDR1 SNHLY, CDR2 FYNNEI. The chain uses TRBV2 and TRBJ2-1; TCRdb indicates TRBD1, and absent DNA this call remains unverified. The TCR originated in a human donor in good health. Some clones in this sample may be carry-over from other donors' samples. Specimen: naive CXCR3+ CD8+ T cells from blood. Subset defined: CD45RO-CCR7+CD27+CD95- naive CD8+ T cells expressing CXCR3 (TNR3+). The CDR3 reads CASSDGGNEQFF.